A selection of T cell receptor beta chains follows, all from one sample in a study of neurological immune-mediated disorders. TCRdb independently ran MiXCR on the 5' RACE reads; one entry per CDR3 protein. The sample carries about 21,000 distinct CDR3 sequences, 5% to 7% recorded once. The sample was CD8+ T cells from blood. The source is a man younger than 30 in good health. The CDR3 runs from the conserved cysteine through the conserved F or W. The D gene is left open where the match is weak. Clone size is stated in some rows and not others, as once, few, many or a class when expanded.

J gene	V gene	clone size	D gene	CDR3 DNA	CDR3 protein
TRBJ2-1	TRBV28	many	NA	TGTGCCAGCAGTTTCCGAGGTAGCCGCGGGGAAAGCTCCTACAATGAGCAGTTCTTC	CASSFRGSRGESSYNEQFF
TRBJ2-7	TRBV5-1	many	NA	TGCGCCAGCAGCTTGGGAGGTCCAGGGGGGACCTACGAGCAGTACTTC	CASSLGGPGGTYEQYF
TRBJ2-1	TRBV4-1	many	TRBD1	TGCGCCAGCAGCCACAGATTCCAGGGGGACCAGCAGTTCTTC	CASSHRFQGDQQFF
TRBJ2-5	TRBV6-5	many	TRBD1	TGTGCCAGCAGTTACGAGACAGGGTCTGTGAAGACCCAGTACTTC	CASSYETGSVKTQYF
TRBJ2-7	TRBV20-1	many	TRBD1	TGCAGTGCCAAGGGTGGGACAGGGAAGTCCTACGAGCAGTACTTC	CSAKGGTGKSYEQYF
TRBJ2-7	TRBV18	NA	NA	TGTGCCAGCTCACCTCCATTACGGGGTCCCTCCTACGAGCAGTACTTC	CASSPPLRGPSYEQYF
TRBJ1-2	TRBV5-1	many	NA	TGCGCCAGCAGCTTTGACCCCCGGGAGCCCCTTACCGGTTATGGCTACACCTTC	CASSFDPREPLTGYGYTF
TRBJ2-1	TRBV5-1	many	NA	TGCGCCAGCAGCTTGTTAAGGGCAGGGGCCTACAATGAGCAGTTCTTC	CASSLLRAGAYNEQFF
TRBJ1-5	TRBV5-6	many	NA	TGTGCCAGCAGCTTGACGAGGGGCGTTTATAGCAATCAGCCCCAGCATTTT	CASSLTRGVYSNQPQHF
TRBJ2-1	TRBV7-3	many	TRBD2	TGTGCCAGCAGCTTACCTAGCGGGGGGGCGGTTGAGCAGTTCTTC	CASSLPSGGAVEQFF
TRBJ2-7	TRBV27	NA	NA	TGTGCCAGCAGTTTGGCAGGAGGATATTACGAGCAGTACTTC	CASSLAGGYYEQYF
TRBJ2-3	TRBV7-9	few	NA	TGTGCCAGCAGCCCCGGAACAGATACGCAGTATTTT	CASSPGTDTQYF
TRBJ1-5	TRBV28	many	TRBD1	TGTGCCAGCAGTTTACAAGGGGGCGTTGATCAGCCCCAGCATTTT	CASSLQGGVDQPQHF
TRBJ2-1	TRBV3-1	many	NA	TGTGCCAGCGGATTCGATAACTACAATGAGCAGTTCTTC	CASGFDNYNEQFF
TRBJ2-2	TRBV5-8	many	TRBD1	TGTGCCAGCAGCTTACCGGGACAGGTATACACCGGGGAGCTGTTTTTT	CASSLPGQVYTGELFF
TRBJ2-1	TRBV6-5	many	NA	TGTGCCAGCAGTCCCAGGGCAGGCGGCCATGAGCAGTTCTTC	CASSPRAGGHEQFF
TRBJ2-7	TRBV6-1	many	NA	TGTGCCAGTGATGGACCGGTGGAGGGCAAATACGAGCAGTACTTC	CASDGPVEGKYEQYF
TRBJ1-2	TRBV10-3	many	NA	TGTGCCATCAGTGAGTCGATATCCGGACTTAGCGGCTACACCTTC	CAISESISGLSGYTF
TRBJ2-1	TRBV20-1	many	NA	TGCAGTGCATGGCCGGGGGTAAATGAGCAGTTCTTC	CSAWPGVNEQFF
TRBJ2-7	TRBV5-5	many	TRBD1	TGTGCCAGCAGCCCGCCGGGACAGGACTACGAGCAGTACTTC	CASSPPGQDYEQYF
TRBJ2-7	TRBV2	many	NA	TGTGCCAGCAGTGAAAGGGGCAGGGCCCACGAGCAGTACTTC	CASSERGRAHEQYF
TRBJ2-7	TRBV5-1	many	TRBD2	TGCGCCAGCAGCTTAGCAGCGGGGGACACCTACGAGCAGTACTTC	CASSLAAGDTYEQYF
TRBJ1-1	TRBV20-1	many	TRBD1	TGCAGTGCAAATGTAGCCGGGACAGGGCTCTACCCTGAAGCTTTCTTT	CSANVAGTGLYPEAFF
TRBJ2-3	TRBV7-3	many	NA	TGTGCCAGCAGCCTAGGTGCGGGTTACACAGATACGCAGTATTTT	CASSLGAGYTDTQYF
TRBJ1-1	TRBV7-3	many	NA	TGTGCCAGCAGCCCCAAGATCATGAACACTGAAGCTTTCTTT	CASSPKIMNTEAFF
TRBJ2-1	TRBV27	many	NA	TGTGCCAGCAGTTTGGCAGGGTTCTCCCCTTACAATGAGCAGTTCTTC	CASSLAGFSPYNEQFF
TRBJ2-1	TRBV4-1	NA	TRBD2	TGCGCCAGCAGCAACCTAGCGGGGGGGCCGCATGAGCATTTCTTC	CASSNLAGGPHEHFF
TRBJ2-7	TRBV9	many	NA	TGTGCCAGCAGCAAAAGTGTATACGGACCCGGCGTTTCCGAGCAGTACTTC	CASSKSVYGPGVSEQYF
TRBJ1-1	TRBV10-3	many	NA	TGTGCCATTGCCCCCGGTGGTACTGAAGCTTTCTTT	CAIAPGGTEAFF
TRBJ2-5	TRBV6-5	many	TRBD2	TGTGCCAGCAGTTACGGCGGGGGGGTCCGAGAGACCCAGTACTTC	CASSYGGGVRETQYF
TRBJ1-4	TRBV5-6	NA	TRBD1	TGTGCCAGCAGCTTGGACAGGGGGCTATGGGAAAAACTGTTTTTT	CASSLDRGLWEKLFF
TRBJ1-5	TRBV6-6	many	NA	TGTGCCAGCAGTTACTCTTTTACAGCCGACTCACATAGCAATCAGCCCCAGCATTTT	CASSYSFTADSHSNQPQHF
TRBJ1-2	TRBV5-1	many	NA	TGCGCCAGCAGCTTGGGACGCGGGATCTATGGCTACACCTTC	CASSLGRGIYGYTF
TRBJ2-2	TRBV5-1	many	NA	TGCGCCAGCAGCTTGACGGGCGGGGAGCTGTTTTTT	CASSLTGGELFF
TRBJ2-1	TRBV6-6	many	NA	TGTGCCAGCAGTTACCTTGAGGCAGGGGCTTCTTTAAATGAGCAGTTCTTC	CASSYLEAGASLNEQFF
TRBJ1-3	TRBV11-2	many	TRBD1	TGTGCCAGCAGCTTTCGACAGGGCTCATTCTCTGGAAACACCATATATTTT	CASSFRQGSFSGNTIYF
TRBJ2-7	TRBV6-5	many	NA	TGTGCCAGCAGTTACTCCCCGGGGAACACCTACGAGCAGTACTTC	CASSYSPGNTYEQYF
TRBJ2-7	TRBV12-3/TRBV12-4	NA	NA	TGTGCCAGCAGTTTAGGGACAGAAACCTACGAGCAGTACTTC	CASSLGTETYEQYF
TRBJ2-7	TRBV5-4	NA	NA	TGTGCCAGCAGCCCGGGACGATCCTACGAGCAGTACTTC	CASSPGRSYEQYF
TRBJ1-1	TRBV18	many	TRBD1	TGTGCCAGCTCACCGTACGCAGGGGGGAACACTGAAGCTTTCTTT	CASSPYAGGNTEAFF
TRBJ2-7	TRBV20-1	many	TRBD2	TGCAGTGCTTCTCAAACTAGCGCGACCTACGAGCAGTACTTC	CSASQTSATYEQYF
TRBJ2-7	TRBV2	many	TRBD2	TGTGCCAGCAAGGATGGGGGGGGGGTCGAGCAGTACTTC	CASKDGGGVEQYF
TRBJ2-2	TRBV20-1	many	TRBD2	TGCAGTGCTAGCCCTAGCGGGGGGGAGGCCGGGGAGCTGTTTTTT	CSASPSGGEAGELFF
TRBJ1-2	TRBV20-1	many	TRBD1	TGCAGTGCTAGGACAGGGCAGCGGTACTATGGCTACACCTTC	CSARTGQRYYGYTF
TRBJ2-7	TRBV20-1	many	NA	TGCAGTGTGCCCCCCGGGCTCCAAACGAGCGACGAGCAGTACTTC	CSVPPGLQTSDEQYF
TRBJ2-3	TRBV25-1	many	NA	TGTGCCAGCAGTGTCAGCACAGATACGCAGTATTTT	CASSVSTDTQYF
TRBJ2-7	TRBV6-1	many	TRBD2	TGTGCCAGCAGTGAACTAGCGGAGCTCTACGAGCAGTACTTC	CASSELAELYEQYF
TRBJ2-1	TRBV5-6	many	NA	TGTGCCAGCAGCTTGGTTCAGGGGGGGGACTCCTACAATGAGCAGTTCTTC	CASSLVQGGDSYNEQFF
TRBJ1-2	TRBV7-6	many	NA	TGTGCCAGCAGCTTGGGGTCGGGTGGCTACACCTTC	CASSLGSGGYTF
TRBJ2-7	TRBV20-1	many	NA	TGCAGTGCTACCAGGGGACAAGACTACGAGCAGTACTTC	CSATRGQDYEQYF
TRBJ1-6	TRBV30	many	NA	TGTGCCCGACGGGGGCGCCTGAATAATTCACCCCTCCACTTT	CARRGRLNNSPLHF
TRBJ2-5	TRBV13	many	TRBD1	TGTGCCAGCAGCTTCATGACAGGGGAGGTGGACCAAGAGACCCAGTACTTC	CASSFMTGEVDQETQYF
TRBJ1-1	TRBV20-1	many	NA	TGCAGTGCTAGACCCCGCCCAAGCGTTCCGGGTCTCACTTTGAACACTGAAGCTTTCTTT	CSARPRPSVPGLTLNTEAFF
TRBJ2-7	TRBV4-1	many	NA	TGCGCCAGCAGCCAGTTGGAGGGGCGCTACGAGCAGTACTTC	CASSQLEGRYEQYF
TRBJ1-2	TRBV6-5	few	NA	TGTGCCAGCAGTTACGGGACAGGCTACACCTTC	CASSYGTGYTF
TRBJ1-4	TRBV7-9	many	NA	TGTGCCAGCAGCCTCATGCAGGGGAGGAAAGAAAAACTGTTTTTT	CASSLMQGRKEKLFF
TRBJ1-4	TRBV9	many	TRBD1	TGTGCCAGCAGCGTACTCGGGACAGGGCGTGAAAAACTGTTTTTT	CASSVLGTGREKLFF